This entry is about one T cell receptor beta chain. Antigen specificity is unknown. The sample comes from a study of cytomegalovirus exposure and HLA in healthy donors. General study results and limits: V- and J-gene trimming in TCR beta was tied to a missense DCLRE1C variant by an analysis performed later.

PCR was performed using 60 Vbeta and 13 Jbeta primers. Only in-frame clones appear in the TCRdb table, and some are missing; sequencing was by immunoSEQ multiplex PCR. The data hold roughly 140,000 clones, with about 75% observed a single time. The CDR3 loop spans 19 amino acids. Trimming removed 0 bases from V and 4 bases from J; junction bases left unmatched: 11. The germline CDR1 and CDR2 sequences are MGHRA and YSYEKL. The sequenced sample was PBMCs. The source is a woman aged 25 to 39 in good health and CMV-seronegative. The chain is built from TRBV4-1 and TRBJ2-6; 8 positions match TRBD1. Here the CDR3 reads CASSQDRTGLPSGANVLTF. As DNA, the CDR3 is TGCGCCAGCAGCCAAGACCGGACAGGGTTGCCGTCCGGGGCCAACGTCCTGACTTTC.